Each of the 9 T cell receptor beta chains below was sequenced from the same sample in a study of T-cell memory formation after mild COVID-19. TCRdb re-called the 5' RACE reads through MiXCR, storing one row per CDR3 protein. This sample has 150,000 to 200,000 distinct CDR3 sequences, with more than 14% found just once. Material for sequencing was PBMCs or a T cell subset sorted from them (not recorded which). These receptors all come from an adult woman who had mild COVID-19 (a few samples of this study predate the infection). Cell type and time point are not known.

V is TRBV7-3 and J is TRBJ2-5; D is ambiguous. Trimming took 4 bases from V and 1 from J, leaving 4 bases between them. CDR3 size: 12 residues. Germline CDR1 reads SGHTA; CDR2 reads FQGTGA. The CDR3 sequence: CASSSAQETQYF. Written as DNA, the CDR3 is TGTGCCAGCAGCTCAGCCCAAGAGACCCAGTACTTC.

This sequence joins TRBV19 and TRBJ2-3; possibly TRBD1 or TRBD2 for D (5 bases each). Trimming removed 7 bases at V and 0 bases at J, with 14 bases between. The germline V gene encodes CDR1 LNHDA and CDR2 SQIVND (reference sequence). The CDR3 is 15 amino acids. The DNA for the CDR3 is TGTGCCAGTACGGGACCCGGGTTGAGCACAGATACGCAGTATTTT. This codes for CASTGPGLSTDTQYF.

As for this clonotype: One end of the junction does not line up with germline, which may come from a read error. J is TRBJ2-6 and V is TRBV24-1, with D maybe TRBD1 (6 bases). The length of the CDR3 is 14 residues. The germline V gene encodes CDR1 KGHDR and CDR2 SFDVKD. The CDR3 nucleotides read TGTGCCACCAGTACAGGGTCTGGGGACAACGTCCTGACTTTC. Translating it yields CATSTGSGDNVLTF.

This clonotype was seen a few times. This sequence joins TRBV7-6 and TRBJ2-2, with 9 nucleotides matching TRBD1. V lost 4 bases and J lost 6; bases outside the gene matches: 12. The CDR3 is 17 residues long. CDR1 and CDR2 (germline): SGHVS, FNYEAQ. The CDR3 nucleotides are TGTGCCAGCAGCTCGTCCGGGACAGGGATGTCCCCCGGGGAGCTGTTTTTT. This codes for CASSSSGTGMSPGELFF.

This clonotype was observed a few times. The chain couples TRBV6-5 to TRBJ2-7; no reliable D call. Per the germline V gene, CDR1 is MNHEY and CDR2 is SVGAGI. The CDR3 consists of 14 residues. V was cut by 2 bases and J by 3 bases, with 11 bases left in between. This CDR3 reads CASSYTPWSYEQYF. CDR3 in DNA: TGTGCCAGCAGTTACACGCCCTGGAGCTACGAGCAGTACTTC.

In this sample, this clonotype turned up a few times. The rearrangement links TRBV6-5 to TRBJ1-4; possible D gene TRBD1, 6 bases. Germline V gene lookup returns CDR1 MNHEY and CDR2 SVGAGI. V was clipped by 2 bases and J by 7 bases, with 11 bases between them. This CDR3 has 14 amino acids. The CDR3 here is CASSYLGAGEKLFF. DNA of the CDR3: TGTGCCAGCAGTTACCTGGGGGCCGGTGAAAAACTGTTTTTT.

V and J are TRBV7-9 and TRBJ2-7; perhaps TRBD2 as D (5 bases). The germline gives CDR1 SEHNR, CDR2 FQNEAQ (reference sequence). This CDR3 region has 15 residues. V was trimmed by 5 bases and J by 3 bases, leaving 17 bases between them. This CDR3 is CASSPRASPIYEQYF. In DNA form, the CDR3 reads TGTGCCAGCAGCCCGCGGGCCTCACCGATCTACGAGCAGTACTTC.

This clonotype was recorded a few times. This sequence joins TRBV7-2 and TRBJ2-3; 14 nucleotides match TRBD2. Trimming cost V 3 bases and J 3 bases; bases outside gene matches: 8. CDR1 SGHTA and CDR2 FQGNSA come from the germline V gene. This CDR3 contains 18 residues. CDR3 DNA: TGTGCCAGCAGCTTCCCGGGACTAGCGGGAGTTGGAACAGATACGCAGTATTTT. Amino acid sequence: CASSFPGLAGVGTDTQYF. Supplemented by reference TRBV7-2 and TRBJ2-3, the full variable domain reads GAGVSQSPSNKVTEKGKDVELRCDPISGHTALYWYRQSLGQGLEFLIYFQGNSAPDKSGLPSDRFSAERTGGSVSTLTIQRTQQEDSAVYLCASSFPGLAGVGTDTQYFGPGTRLTVL.

This clonotype was counted between two and nine times. The genes are TRBV21-1 and TRBJ2-3; the table's D call, TRBD1, was not checked against the DNA. TRBV21-1 is recorded as a pseudogene. The CDR3 is 17 residues long. The chain's CDR3 is CASSITSGGGSTDTQYF. The CDR3 DNA is TGTGCCAGCAGCATAACTTCAGGGGGCGGTAGCACAGATACGCAGTATTTT.